Listed here are 21 T cell receptor beta chains from one sample, sequenced in a study of cytomegalovirus exposure and HLA in healthy donors. The study ran its PCR with 60 Vbeta and 13 Jbeta primers. Some clones are missing from TCRdb's copy, which holds only in-frame ones; the method was immunoSEQ multiplex PCR. The sample holds under 130,000 clones, around 67% seen once. Material for sequencing was PBMCs. These TCRs come from a woman aged 50 to 60 in good health and CMV-seronegative.

This clone was counted a single time. V is TRBV9 and J is TRBJ2-1; 12 bases fit TRBD2. The CDR3 consists of 16 residues. With 4 bases clipped from V and 6 bases from J, the junction kept 8 bases outside the gene matches. Germline CDR1 SGDLS, CDR2 YYNGEE. The CDR3 nucleotides are TGTGCCAGCAGCCCCCGTCCTAGCGGGGGGGCCAATGAGCAGTTCTTC. Residues: CASSPRPSGGANEQFF.

This clone occurred a few times. The chain combines TRBV7-9 with TRBJ1-1; 8 nucleotides agree with TRBD1. V shed 0 bases, J shed 0 bases, and the junction held 3 bases outside the gene matches. Germline V gene sequence: CDR1 SEHNR, CDR2 FQNEAQ (reference sequence). The CDR3 sequence is 16 residues long. The CDR3 spells CASSLAAGGMNTEAFF. CDR3 in DNA: TGTGCCAGCAGCTTAGCGGCAGGGGGCATGAACACTGAAGCTTTCTTT.

The gene calls are TRBV4-2 and TRBJ2-1; 9 bases align to TRBD2. Germline CDR1 and CDR2: LGHNA and YNFKEQ. The CDR3 runs 21 residues. V was pared by 2 bases and J by 1 base, with 18 bases of the junction left unmatched. In nucleotides, the CDR3 is TGTGCCAGCAGCCAATTGTATTCGTCTAGCGGGGCTGATAGGTCCTACAATGAGCAGTTCTTC. This encodes CASSQLYSSSGADRSYNEQFF.

This clone was observed once. This rearrangement joins TRBV5-5 to TRBJ2-7; 8 bases fit TRBD2. V dropped 1 base and J dropped 3; count of bases not matched to a gene: 6. Germline CDR1 and CDR2: SGHKS and YYEKEE (reference sequence). This CDR3 is 15 amino acids long. CDR3 region: CASSLSAGVNYEQYF. The CDR3 bases are TGTGCCAGCAGCTTGTCAGCGGGAGTCAACTACGAGCAGTACTTC.

This clone was observed a handful of times. The chain couples TRBV6-5 to TRBJ1-3, with D perhaps TRBD1 (6 bases). V dropped 6 bases and J dropped 2 bases, with 8 bases sitting between them. The CDR3 contains 13 residues. The V gene's germline CDR1 is MNHEY and CDR2 SVGAGI. CDR3 residues: CASRQGTGNTIYF. DNA for the CDR3: TGTGCCAGCAGACAGGGAACTGGAAACACCATATATTTT.

The V gene is TRBV15, the J gene TRBJ2-7, with 8 bases identical to TRBD2. Germline trimming cut 4 bases from V and 4 bases from J; bases unmatched to any gene: 18. This CDR3 region has 18 residues. CDR1 and CDR2 (germline): LNHNV, YYDKDF (reference sequence). The CDR3 region has the DNA TGTGCCACCAGCATTTTCAGCGGGGGCGGTTCCATTATATACGAGCAGTACTTC. Protein product: CATSIFSGGGSIIYEQYF.

This chain joins TRBV6-5 and TRBJ1-1; a possible D gene is TRBD1 (5 bases). The CDR3 covers 14 residues. V was pared by 2 bases and J by 3 bases, with 10 bases between. Germline V lookup: CDR1 MNHEY, CDR2 SVGAGI. The CDR3 nucleotides are TGTGCCAGCAGTTACGGAGCAGGGCACACTGAAGCTTTCTTT. Translating gives CASSYGAGHTEAFF.

The rearrangement links TRBV5-1 to TRBJ2-2; possible D gene TRBD1, 6 bases. Trimming removed 4 bases at V and 1 base at J, with 11 bases between. Germline V lookup: CDR1 SGHRS, CDR2 YFSETQ. CDR3 size: 15 residues. DNA of the CDR3: TGCGCCAGCAGCACCCGACAGGTGAACACCGGGGAGCTGTTTTTT. It yields the protein CASSTRQVNTGELFF.

The chain has TRBV11-2 and TRBJ1-1; the D is unclear. From germline, CDR1 is SGHAT and CDR2 FQNNGV. V shed 5 bases and J shed 8 bases, with 12 bases lying between them. This CDR3 region has 12 residues. The CDR3 DNA follows: TGTGCCAGCAGCCGACTTGACCGAGAAGCTTTCTTT. It yields the protein CASSRLDREAFF.

This chain links TRBV30 with TRBJ1-5; tentatively, D is TRBD1 (6 bases). V dropped 2 bases and J dropped 1 base, with 9 bases sitting between them. The CDR3 loop spans 14 amino acids. Germline loops: CDR1 GTSNPN, CDR2 SVGIG (reference sequence). The CDR3 loop reads CAWSTTGSNQPQHF. The CDR3 DNA sequence: TGTGCCTGGAGTACAACAGGGAGCAATCAGCCCCAGCATTTT.

V usage is TRBV4-1 and J usage is TRBJ2-7; 8 nucleotides align to TRBD1. Germline V gene sequence: CDR1 MGHRA, CDR2 YSYEKL. The CDR3 runs 13 residues. Unmatched junction bases numbered 3, after V lost 2 bases and J lost 6 bases. CDR3 DNA: TGCGCCAGCAGCCAATCCACAGGGGGCGAGCAGTACTTC. This sequence encodes CASSQSTGGEQYF.

The gene calls are TRBV11-3 and TRBJ2-5; 10 bases fit TRBD1. There are 15 residues in the CDR3. J gave up 2 bases and V 6 bases, and 6 bases lay outside the gene matches. CDR1 is SGHNT, CDR2 YENEEA, per germline. CDR3 DNA: TGTGCCAGCAGGACGCCGGGACAGGGGCAAGAGACCCAGTACTTC. Translating gives CASRTPGQGQETQYF.

This clone was counted only a few times. The chain recombines TRBV29-1 with TRBJ2-1; 8 positions agree with TRBD2. There are 13 residues in the CDR3. V shed 7 bases, J shed 4 bases, and the junction held 6 bases outside the gene matches. Germline V gene lookup returns CDR1 SQVTM and CDR2 ANQGSEA. CDR3 loop: CSAGGDQYNEQFF. The CDR3 DNA reads TGCAGCGCGGGGGGGGACCAGTACAATGAGCAGTTCTTC.

This clone was seen a handful of times. The J gene is TRBJ1-4, the V gene TRBV5-5, with D possibly matching TRBD1 (5 bases). The CDR3 is 14 residues long. Looked up from germline, CDR1 is SGHKS and CDR2 is YYEKEE (reference sequence). With 2 bases removed from V and 7 bases from J, the gap between germline ends came to 12 bases. The CDR3 region is CASSFSTGGEKLFF. As DNA, the CDR3 is TGTGCCAGCAGCTTCTCGACGGGGGGTGAAAAACTGTTTTTT.

The chain joins TRBV7-3 to TRBJ2-3; 9 nucleotides align to TRBD2. The junction had 5 bases not matched to a gene; V was cut back by 8 bases and J by 2 bases. Germline CDR1 reads SGHTA; CDR2 reads FQGTGA. This CDR3 has 14 residues. The CDR3 nucleotides are TGTGCCAGCGGGCGGGAGGGATACACAGATACGCAGTATTTT. Amino acids: CASGREGYTDTQYF.

The V call is TRBV7-8, the J call TRBJ1-1; D gene unclear. The CDR3 consists of 14 residues. CDR1 SGHVS and CDR2 FQNEAQ come from the germline V gene. V was shortened by 1 base and J by 7 bases, with 13 bases between the two germline ends. The CDR3 is CASSLVGGGREAFF. In nucleotides, the CDR3 is TGTGCCAGCAGCTTAGTAGGAGGAGGGCGTGAAGCTTTCTTT.

J is TRBJ2-3 and V is TRBV7-8; the D is unclear. The V gene lost 0 bases and the J gene lost 0 bases, with 16 bases spanning the gap. The CDR3 consists of 18 residues. Germline loops: CDR1 SGHVS, CDR2 FQNEAQ. The CDR3 here is CASSLAVESSASTDTQYF. CDR3 coding DNA: TGTGCCAGCAGCTTAGCCGTCGAGTCCTCTGCTAGCACAGATACGCAGTATTTT.

This sequence joins TRBV29-1 and TRBJ2-1; 8 nucleotides agree with TRBD1. The CDR3 consists of 15 residues. Trimming at V came to 3 bases and at J to 4 bases, leaving 8 bases not matched to a gene. From germline, CDR1 is SQVTM and CDR2 ANQGSEA. CDR3 region: CSVDVQGASYNEQFF. The CDR3 DNA reads TGCAGCGTTGATGTCCAGGGGGCATCTTACAATGAGCAGTTCTTC.

V and J are TRBV11-3 and TRBJ2-2; 8 bases agree with TRBD2. V dropped 5 bases and J dropped 5; count of bases not matched to a gene: 4. This CDR3 is built from 14 residues. Germline CDR1 reads SGHNT; CDR2 reads YENEEA. The CDR3 nucleotides are TGTGCCAGCAGCCTCGGGGGGGGTACCGGGGAGCTGTTTTTT. Amino acids: CASSLGGGTGELFF.

The chain links TRBV7-3 to TRBJ2-6, with 7 bases identical to TRBD1. This CDR3 comprises 18 residues. Germline lookup yields CDR1 SGHTA and CDR2 FQGTGA. The V and J ends lost 5 bases and 0 bases, in that order; junction bases with no gene match: 10. The CDR3 region is CASSRDWTGLSGANVLTF. The DNA of the CDR3 is TGTGCCAGCAGCCGTGATTGGACAGGCCTCTCTGGGGCCAACGTCCTGACTTTC.

V is TRBV7-6 and J is TRBJ2-5, with 8 bases aligning to TRBD2. This CDR3 is built from 18 residues. Germline V CDR1 and CDR2: SGHVS, FNYEAQ. After removal of 1 base from V and 4 bases from J, the junction contained 14 bases not matched to a gene. The CDR3 DNA follows: TGTGCCAGCAGCTTAGACGTCGGGGTGGGTCTAGCGGGAGAGACCCAGTACTTC. It yields the protein CASSLDVGVGLAGETQYF.